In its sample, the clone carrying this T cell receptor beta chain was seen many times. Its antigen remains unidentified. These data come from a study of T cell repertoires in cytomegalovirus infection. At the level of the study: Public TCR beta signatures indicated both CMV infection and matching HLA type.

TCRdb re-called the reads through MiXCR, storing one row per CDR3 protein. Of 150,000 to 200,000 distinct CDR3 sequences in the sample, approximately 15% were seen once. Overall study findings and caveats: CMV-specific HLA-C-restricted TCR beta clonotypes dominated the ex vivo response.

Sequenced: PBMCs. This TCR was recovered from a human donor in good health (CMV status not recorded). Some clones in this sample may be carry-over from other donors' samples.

CDR3 nucleotide sequence: TGTGCCAGCAGGGCGGGGACAGCATTGGGAGAGACCCAGTACTTC. Amino acid sequence: CASRAGTALGETQYF. This rearrangement joins TRBV28 to TRBJ2-5; D is possibly TRBD1 (7 bases). This CDR3 has 15 residues. Between the trimmed V and J ends, which lost 6 bases and 4 bases, there was a span of 18 bases. From germline, CDR1 is MDHEN and CDR2 SYDVKM.